Shown below are 18 T cell receptor beta chains from a single sample sequenced in a study of blood T cell repertoires in COVID-19. TCRdb's table, derived via immunoSEQ multiplex PCR, lists solely in-frame clones and lacks some. The sample lists about 160,000 clones, roughly 90% occurring once. The sequenced material came from peripheral blood. The origin of the receptors is a woman aged 55-70 years with active or convalescent COVID-19.

The chain is built from TRBV4-1 and TRBJ2-1; 9 bases align to TRBD2. J gave up 7 bases and V 3 bases, and 13 bases lay outside the gene matches. CDR1 is MGHRA, CDR2 YSYEKL, per germline. The CDR3 runs to 17 residues. In nucleotides, the CDR3 is TGCGCCAGCAGCCAGTTAGGTGGCGGGGGGGCCTCTAATGAGCAGTTCTTC. Translating gives CASSQLGGGGASNEQFF.

V is TRBV18 and J is TRBJ1-2; 8 bases fit TRBD1. Germline assignment: CDR1 KGHSH and CDR2 LQKENI. This CDR3 has 14 residues. V lost 3 bases, J lost 7 bases, and 7 bases stayed unmatched. CDR3 sequence (DNA): TGTGCCAGCTCACCCGAGACAGGGGCCGGTGGCTACACCTTC. Its translation is CASSPETGAGGYTF.

This chain links TRBV19 with TRBJ1-5; TRBD1 aligns across 9 bases. Germline V gene lookup returns CDR1 LNHDA and CDR2 SQIVND (reference sequence). This CDR3 region has 16 residues. After removal of 1 base from V and 5 bases from J, the junction contained 6 bases not matched to a gene. In nucleotides, the CDR3 is TGTGCCAGTAGTATAGCGGCGGGACAGGGTTATCAGCCCCAGCATTTT. Its translation: CASSIAAGQGYQPQHF.

J is TRBJ2-5 and V is TRBV6-2 or TRBV6-3; 8 bases match TRBD1. The CDR3 sequence is 16 residues long. The trim removed 4 bases at V and 3 bases at J, leaving 10 bases unmatched. Germline lookup yields CDR1 MNHEY and CDR2 SVGEGT. The CDR3 protein is CASSSRTGLGEETQYF. The CDR3 nucleotides read TGTGCCAGCAGTTCCCGGACAGGGTTGGGGGAAGAGACCCAGTACTTC.

This chain joins TRBV7-9 and TRBJ2-1; 10 nucleotides agree with TRBD2. The V segment lost 5 bases and the J segment 5 bases; nucleotides outside the gene matches: 6. The CDR3 runs 15 residues. Germline CDR1 reads SEHNR; CDR2 reads FQNEAQ (reference sequence). Here the CDR3 DNA reads TGTGCCAGCAGCCTCGAGCGGGGGGGTCACAATGAGCAGTTCTTC. Its protein product is CASSLERGGHNEQFF.

This chain joins TRBV4-3 and TRBJ2-3; D is possibly TRBD2 (6 bases). From germline, CDR1 is LGHNA and CDR2 YSLEER. V lost 4 bases and J lost 4, with 15 bases in between. CDR3 length: 15 amino acids. CDR3 protein: CASSRGTLVADTQYF. The CDR3 region has the DNA TGCGCCAGCAGCCGCGGGACCCTCGTGGCAGATACGCAGTATTTT.

The rearrangement links TRBV18 to TRBJ2-2; D unclear. Trimming took off 5 bases at V and 5 bases at J, with 15 bases between the two ends. The V gene's germline CDR1 is KGHSH and CDR2 LQKENI. CDR3 size: 15 residues. CDR3 in amino acids: CASSGNPSGTGELFF. Here the CDR3 DNA reads TGTGCCAGCTCAGGAAATCCGTCGGGTACCGGGGAGCTGTTTTTT.

The V gene is TRBV5-4, the J gene TRBJ2-2, with D possibly TRBD1 on 6 matching bases. V lost 0 bases and J 4 bases, leaving 13 bases between the germline ends. CDR1 is SGHNT and CDR2 is YYREEE in the germline V gene (reference sequence). The CDR3 covers 16 residues. The CDR3 here is CASSLGQGSFTGELFF. Written as DNA, the CDR3 is TGTGCCAGCAGCTTGGGCCAGGGGTCATTCACCGGGGAGCTGTTTTTT.

J is TRBJ1-2 and V is TRBV2; perhaps TRBD1 as D (6 bases). This CDR3 is built from 14 residues. Trimming shortened V by 8 bases and J by 8 bases, and 21 bases separated the two germline ends. Germline values: CDR1 SNHLY, CDR2 FYNNEI. The CDR3 is CASHTLGGWTGYTF. In DNA form, the CDR3 reads TGTGCCAGCCACACCCTAGGGGGTTGGACCGGCTACACCTTC.

V usage is TRBV12-3 or TRBV12-4 and J usage is TRBJ2-1; 7 nucleotides agree with TRBD2. With 7 bases clipped from V and 13 bases from J, the junction kept 10 bases outside the gene matches. This CDR3 region has 12 residues. The CDR3 DNA sequence: TGTGCCAGCACCTTGGGGGGGGTGGGTCAGTTCTTC. Encoded protein: CASTLGGVGQFF.

The chain combines TRBV5-8 with TRBJ2-3; TRBD1 aligns across 8 bases. J was trimmed by 2 bases and V by 3 bases; bases with no gene match: 2. Germline CDR1 and CDR2: SGHTS and YDEGEE. The CDR3 is 14 residues long. The CDR3 coding sequence is TGTGCCAGCAGCTGGGGACAGGACACAGATACGCAGTATTTT. It yields the protein CASSWGQDTDTQYF.

The chain employs TRBV7-2 and TRBJ2-1, with 9 bases aligning to TRBD1. Germline lookup yields CDR1 SGHTA and CDR2 FQGNSA. The junction had 6 bases not matched to a gene; V was cut back by 2 bases and J by 7 bases. This CDR3 spans 15 amino acids. The CDR3 DNA sequence: TGTGCCAGCAGCTTAAGGCGGGACAGGGTAAATGAGCAGTTCTTC. Its translation is CASSLRRDRVNEQFF.

The rearrangement uses TRBV7-6 and TRBJ2-3; 8 nucleotides match TRBD2. The CDR3 is 15 amino acids. V shed 4 bases, J shed 0 bases, and the junction held 3 bases outside the gene matches. Germline V lookup: CDR1 SGHVS, CDR2 FNYEAQ. This chain's CDR3 is CASSWRGASTDTQYF. DNA for the CDR3: TGTGCCAGCAGCTGGCGGGGGGCCAGCACAGATACGCAGTATTTT.

The chain couples TRBV9 to TRBJ1-1; D gene uncertain. Looked up from germline, CDR1 is SGDLS and CDR2 is YYNGEE. Trimming took off 0 bases at V and 5 bases at J, with 14 bases between the two ends. The CDR3 contains 15 residues. CDR3 protein: CASSVGGGMGTEAFF. The CDR3 region has the DNA TGTGCCAGCAGCGTAGGGGGAGGAATGGGGACTGAAGCTTTCTTT.

This clone has just one count. The CDR3 DNA is TGTGCCAGCAGCCAAGTTGGTATGGCTAGTGGCTCCTACGAGCAGTACTTC. This gives the protein CASSQVGMASGSYEQYF. The rearrangement uses TRBV14 and TRBJ2-7; D is ambiguous. V gave up 1 base and J gave up 0 bases, with 16 bases separating them. Germline CDR1 is SGHDN and CDR2 is FVKESK. This CDR3 is 17 amino acids long. The variable domain in full, completed from reference TRBV14 and TRBJ2-7, reads EAGVTQFPSHSVIEKGQTVTLRCDPISGHDNLYWYRRVMGKEIKFLLHFVKESKQDESGMPNNRFLAERTGGTYSTLKVQPAELEDSGVYFCASSQVGMASGSYEQYFGPGTRLTVT.

This chain uses TRBV24-1 with TRBJ1-2; D uncertain. The CDR3 covers 11 residues. The V gene's germline CDR1 is KGHDR and CDR2 SFDVKD. V gave up 4 bases and J gave up 5 bases, with 4 bases separating them. CDR3 in amino acids: CATSDQYGYTF. The CDR3 DNA is TGTGCCACCAGTGACCAATATGGCTACACCTTC.

The rearrangement joins TRBV5-4 to TRBJ2-3; 10 bases are a match to TRBD2. The CDR3 totals 15 residues. V was pared by 1 base and J by 5 bases, with 4 bases of the junction left unmatched. The germline V gene encodes CDR1 SGHNT and CDR2 YYREEE (reference sequence). CDR3 in amino acids: CASSLTSGARDTQYF. CDR3 DNA: TGTGCCAGCAGCTTGACTAGCGGGGCGCGAGATACGCAGTATTTT.

The rearrangement joins TRBV5-8 to TRBJ2-7, with 7 bases lining up with TRBD1. V was pared by 0 bases and J by 1 base, with 4 bases of the junction left unmatched. Per the germline V gene, CDR1 is SGHTS and CDR2 is YDEGEE. This CDR3 region has 15 residues. CDR3 sequence: CASSLEQGRSYEQYF. CDR3 DNA sequence: TGTGCCAGCAGCTTGGAACAGGGGCGATCCTACGAGCAGTACTTC.